The 15 T cell receptor beta chains listed next were all sequenced from one sample in a study of T cell changes during pregnancy in multiple sclerosis. The data were produced by immunoSEQ multiplex PCR, yet TCRdb's version contains in-frame clones alone and is incomplete. The sample yields 20,000 to 30,000 clones, roughly 89% seen once. Sequences were derived from CD8+ T cells from peripheral blood mononuclear cells, sampled in the second trimester of pregnancy. The receptors come from a female donor with multiple sclerosis, enrolled in a pregnancy study.

This chain connects TRBV19 to TRBJ2-5, with TRBD2 matching over 7 bases. The CDR3 has 15 amino acids. Trimming at V came to 5 bases and at J to 5 bases, leaving 11 bases not matched to a gene. Germline V gene lookup returns CDR1 LNHDA and CDR2 SQIVND (reference sequence). CDR3 loop: CASSLGGKAGETQYF. The CDR3 bases are TGTGCCAGTAGTCTGGGAGGGAAAGCGGGGGAGACCCAGTACTTC.

The CDR3: CASTSGTYEQYF. The CDR3, as DNA: TGTGCCAGCACTAGCGGGACTTACGAGCAGTACTTC. V and J are TRBV2 and TRBJ2-7, with 9 bases lining up with TRBD2. V trimming: 7 bases; J trimming: 4 bases; junction bases outside the gene matches: 2. CDR1 is SNHLY and CDR2 is FYNNEI in the germline V gene. The CDR3 runs to 12 residues. Full variable domain (remainder filled in from reference TRBV2 and TRBJ2-7): EPEVTQTPSHQVTQMGQEVILRCVPISNHLYFYWYRQILGQKVEFLVSFYNNEISEKSEIFDDQFSVERPDGSNFTLKIRSTKLEDSAMYFCASTSGTYEQYFGPGTRLTVT.

This clone was recorded once. Relative to the germline gene, one junction end is altered; a read error may explain this. The rearrangement uses TRBV4-3 and TRBJ2-7, with TRBD1 identical over 8 bases. The germline V gene encodes CDR1 LGHNA and CDR2 YSLEER. The CDR3 extends over 15 amino acids. This chain's CDR3 is CASSPGRTGTYGQYF. CDR3 bases: TGCGCCAGCAGCCCTGGGCGGACAGGGACCTACGGGCAGTACTTC.

This clone was seen a handful of times. The rearrangement uses TRBV27 and TRBJ2-3; D might be TRBD2 (6 bases). Trimming took off 8 bases at V and 0 bases at J, with 12 bases between the two ends. This CDR3 contains 14 residues. Germline V gives CDR1 MNHEY, CDR2 SMNVEV (reference sequence). The CDR3 sequence is CASRVAASTDTQYF. In nucleotides, the CDR3 is TGTGCCAGCCGTGTAGCGGCTAGCACAGATACGCAGTATTTT.

V usage is TRBV13 and J usage is TRBJ2-7; tentative D call: TRBD2 (5 bases). There are 12 residues in the CDR3. Germline V gene lookup returns CDR1 PRHDT and CDR2 FYEKMQ (reference sequence). The V end lost 5 bases, the J end lost 3 bases, and 8 bases lay between the germline ends. CDR3 sequence reads: CASSLGVYEQYF. As DNA, the CDR3 is TGTGCCAGCAGCCTCGGGGTCTACGAGCAGTACTTC.

The chain combines TRBV25-1 with TRBJ1-5; no firm D call. This CDR3 has 13 amino acids. Trimming pared 3 bases from V and 5 bases from J, leaving 8 bases between. The germline CDR1 and CDR2 sequences are MGHDK and SYGVNS. The CDR3 protein is CASSDSGHQPQHF. DNA of the CDR3: TGTGCCAGCAGTGACAGTGGTCATCAGCCCCAGCATTTT.

V usage is TRBV29-1 and J usage is TRBJ2-7, with D perhaps TRBD2 (6 bases). Germline V gene sequence: CDR1 SQVTM, CDR2 ANQGSEA. This CDR3 region has 12 residues. V gave up 3 bases and J gave up 1 base, with 7 bases separating them. The CDR3: CSVDGGSYEQYF. CDR3 in DNA: TGCAGCGTTGATGGAGGGTCCTACGAGCAGTACTTC.

This sequence joins TRBV29-1 and TRBJ2-2; TRBD2 aligns across 7 bases. The CDR3 contains 11 residues. The V segment lost 6 bases and the J segment 7 bases; nucleotides outside the gene matches: 2. Germline loops: CDR1 SQVTM, CDR2 ANQGSEA. The CDR3 here is CSVGRYGELFF. DNA for the CDR3: TGCAGCGTCGGGAGGTACGGGGAGCTGTTTTTT.

The chain uses TRBV7-9 and TRBJ2-5; tentatively, D is TRBD2 (6 bases). This CDR3 region has 15 residues. Germline V gives CDR1 SEHNR, CDR2 FQNEAQ (reference sequence). Trimming took 4 bases from V and 0 from J, leaving 12 bases between them. CDR3 nucleotides: TGTGCCAGCAGCTCTGAGGGAGGCCACCAAGAGACCCAGTACTTC. Translated: CASSSEGGHQETQYF. The full variable domain, in which reference TRBV7-9 and TRBJ2-5 provide the parts outside the CDR3, is DTGVSQNPRHKITKRGQNVTFRCDPISEHNRLYWYRQTLGQGPEFLTYFQNEAQLEKSRLLSDRFSAERPKGSFSTLEIQRTEQGDSAMYLCASSSEGGHQETQYFGPGTRLLVL.

The chain combines TRBV7-2 with TRBJ2-7; 8 nucleotides agree with TRBD2. Germline values: CDR1 SGHTA, CDR2 FQGNSA. V dropped 5 bases and J dropped 5; count of bases not matched to a gene: 8. This CDR3 contains 14 residues. Here the CDR3 DNA reads TGTGCCAGCAGCCCAGAGGGACTAGAGGACGAGCAGTACTTC. This codes for CASSPEGLEDEQYF.

This chain links TRBV2 with TRBJ2-7, with a tentative D call TRBD1 (5 bases). Trimming removed 4 bases from V and 5 bases from J, with 15 bases in between. CDR3 length: 14 residues. The V gene's germline CDR1 is SNHLY and CDR2 FYNNEI. CDR3 bases: TGTGCCAGCAGTGGGGCAGGGTCAAATAACGAGCAGTACTTC. Its translation: CASSGAGSNNEQYF.

The rearrangement joins TRBV6-5 to TRBJ2-7; TRBD1 might be the D (6 bases). The length of the CDR3 is 14 residues. From germline, CDR1 is MNHEY and CDR2 SVGAGI. Trimming left V 0 bases short and J 2 bases short, with 8 bases between. This CDR3 is CASSYSQGTYEQYF. For the CDR3, the DNA is TGTGCCAGCAGTTACTCCCAGGGGACCTACGAGCAGTACTTC.

With regard to this clone: The germline gene is not matched at one end of the junction; a read error may be the cause. The chain uses TRBV7-7 and TRBJ2-2; 8 bases map to TRBD1. The V gene's germline CDR1 is SSHAT and CDR2 FNYEAQ (reference sequence). This CDR3 spans 17 amino acids. The CDR3 sequence: CASSLAVDRANTGELFF. The CDR3 nucleotides read TGTGCTAGCAGCTTAGCCGTGGACAGGGCTAACACCGGGGAGCTGTTTTTT.

The genes are TRBV9 and TRBJ2-1; 11 bases line up with TRBD2. The CDR3 sequence is 15 residues long. Germline CDR1 SGDLS, CDR2 YYNGEE. Trimming took 0 bases from V and 7 from J; bases not matched to a gene: 3. CDR3 sequence (DNA): TGTGCCAGCAGCGTAGAAGGGACTAGCGGTAATGAGCAGTTCTTC. This encodes CASSVEGTSGNEQFF.

This chain joins TRBV7-9 and TRBJ1-4; D is possibly TRBD1 (5 bases). Trimming removed 6 bases at V and 4 bases at J, with 21 bases between. From germline, CDR1 is SEHNR and CDR2 FQNEAQ (reference sequence). CDR3 length equals 17 residues. Written as DNA, the CDR3 is TGTGCCAGCAGAGCTCCGGGAGGGACCTCCGATAATGAAAAACTGTTTTTT. Amino acids: CASRAPGGTSDNEKLFF. The full variable domain, completed using reference TRBV7-9 and TRBJ1-4, is DTGVSQNPRHKITKRGQNVTFRCDPISEHNRLYWYRQTLGQGPEFLTYFQNEAQLEKSRLLSDRFSAERPKGSFSTLEIQRTEQGDSAMYLCASRAPGGTSDNEKLFFGSGTQLSVL.